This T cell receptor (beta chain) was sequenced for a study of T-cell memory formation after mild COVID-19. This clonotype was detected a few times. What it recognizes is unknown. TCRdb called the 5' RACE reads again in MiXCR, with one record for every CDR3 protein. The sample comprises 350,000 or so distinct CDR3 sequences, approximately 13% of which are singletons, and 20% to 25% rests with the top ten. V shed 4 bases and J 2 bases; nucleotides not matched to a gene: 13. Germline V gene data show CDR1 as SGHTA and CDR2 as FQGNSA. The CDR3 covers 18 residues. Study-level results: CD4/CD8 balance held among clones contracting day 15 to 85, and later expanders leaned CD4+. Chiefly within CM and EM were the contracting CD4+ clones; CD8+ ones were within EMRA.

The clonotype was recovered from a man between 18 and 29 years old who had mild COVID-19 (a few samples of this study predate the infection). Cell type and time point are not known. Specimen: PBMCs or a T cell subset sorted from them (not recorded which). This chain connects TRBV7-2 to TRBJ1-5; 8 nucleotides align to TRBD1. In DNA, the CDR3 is TGTGCCAGCAGCTACAATCCGGGACAGGTTGGGGGCAATCAGCCCCAGCATTTT. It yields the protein CASSYNPGQVGGNQPQHF.